The present T cell receptor (beta chain) was sequenced within a study of read filtering for tumor transcriptome and immune sequencing. The overall study: Mean patient age was roughly 72 years, range about 47 to 85; approximately 17 male, around 14 female. Findings of the study overall: This fraction held mixed bone marrow immune cells after CD138-negative sorting. Approximately 87% of IR-seq clonotypes had a single read, yet these held 3.5% to 4.5% of reads.

This clonotype was counted at least ten times. Its antigen is not identified. CDR1 KGHSH and CDR2 LQKENI come from the germline V gene. V was shortened by 1 base and J by 2 bases, with 12 bases between the two germline ends. The CDR3 has 15 residues. From roughly 0.4 ug of RNA, a library with molecular barcoded alpha/delta and beta/gamma adaptors was made. From the reads, TCRdb called clonotypes with MiXCR, one entry per CDR3 protein. Seen here are about 28,000 distinct CDR3 sequences, around 15% observed once, and the top ten hold about 41%. The receptor's source is a donor at least 40 years old with multiple myeloma. J is TRBJ2-7 and V is TRBV18; D is possibly TRBD2 (5 bases). The sequenced sample was a population of CD138-negative cells sorted from bone marrow. Here the CDR3 reads CASSPLRRDTYEQYF. CDR3 DNA: TGTGCCAGCTCACCACTCCGCCGGGATACCTACGAGCAGTACTTC.